These 27 T cell receptor beta chains were sequenced from one sample in a study of blood T cell repertoires in COVID-19. Produced via immunoSEQ multiplex PCR; TCRdb's table is partial and in-frame only. The sample yields about 300,000 clones, approximately 90% seen once. Sequenced: PBMCs or T cells enriched from blood (not recorded which). These receptors were collected from a man aged 25-40 years who had recovered from COVID-19.

The chain uses TRBV6-5 and TRBJ2-7, with TRBD1 matching over 7 bases. CDR1 and CDR2 from the germline V gene are MNHEY and SVGAGI. The junction had 3 bases not matched to a gene; V was cut back by 1 base and J by 3 bases. The CDR3 runs 14 residues. CDR3 amino acids: CASSYYDRDYEQYF. CDR3 sequence (DNA): TGTGCCAGCAGTTACTATGACAGGGACTACGAGCAGTACTTC.

This clone was recorded many times. V is TRBV19 and J is TRBJ1-2; D is unclear. V lost 10 bases and J lost 7, with 22 bases in between. This CDR3 has 14 residues. Germline V gene sequence: CDR1 LNHDA, CDR2 SQIVND (reference sequence). CDR3 in DNA: TGTGCCACCTACCCCCCCGGAGGAGCGTTTGGCTACACCTTC. Translation: CATYPPGGAFGYTF. Full variable domain (rest looked up from reference TRBV19 and TRBJ1-2): DGGITQSPKYLFRKEGQNVTLSCEQNLNHDAMYWYRQDPGQGLRLIYYSQIVNDFQKGDIAEGYSVSREKKESFPLTVTSAQKNPTAFYLCATYPPGGAFGYTFGSGTRLTVV.

The chain has TRBV14 and TRBJ2-7; D is possibly TRBD1 (5 bases). Trimming removed 0 bases from V and 6 bases from J, with 12 bases in between. This CDR3 region has 14 residues. Germline V CDR1 and CDR2: SGHDN, FVKESK. The CDR3 sequence: CASSQEVRVGEQYF. Here the CDR3 DNA reads TGTGCCAGCAGCCAAGAGGTCAGGGTAGGCGAGCAGTACTTC.

V usage is TRBV18 and J usage is TRBJ1-2; D is unclear. Between the trimmed V and J ends, which lost 3 bases and 0 bases, there was a span of 20 bases. Looked up from germline, CDR1 is KGHSH and CDR2 is LQKENI. The CDR3 length is 18 residues. The CDR3 DNA reads as TGTGCCAGCTCACCGGAAGCATGGTACGGGAAATCTAACTATGGCTACACCTTC. It is translated as CASSPEAWYGKSNYGYTF.

The chain uses TRBV7-2 and TRBJ1-1, with D possibly matching TRBD1 (5 bases). V was cut by 2 bases and J by 5 bases, with 9 bases left in between. Looked up from germline, CDR1 is SGHTA and CDR2 is FQGNSA. The CDR3 totals 13 residues. Here the CDR3 reads CASSLRGSTEAFF. The CDR3 DNA follows: TGTGCCAGCAGCTTAAGGGGTAGTACTGAAGCTTTCTTT.

Points on this clone: Other DNA sequences in this sample translate to the same CDR3. This sequence joins TRBV19 and TRBJ2-7; the match to TRBD1 covers 7 bases. Germline-derived CDR1 and CDR2 are LNHDA and SQIVND (reference sequence). The CDR3 length is 14 residues. Trimming removed 1 base from V and 2 bases from J; junction bases left unmatched: 2. The DNA of the CDR3 is TGTGCCAGTAGTATAGGGACAGGCCCCTACGAGCAGTACTTC. It encodes CASSIGTGPYEQYF.

The chain uses TRBV6-5 and TRBJ1-1; D possibly corresponds to TRBD1 (6 bases). Germline V CDR1 and CDR2: MNHEY, SVGAGI. Trimming removed 4 bases at V and 5 bases at J, with 14 bases between. The CDR3 is 14 residues long. CDR3 coding DNA: TGTGCCAGCAGTTCATGGACAGCCAGAACTGAAGCTTTCTTT. Encoded protein: CASSSWTARTEAFF.

The CDR3 here is CASSISGHSGNTIYF. CDR3 nucleotides: TGTGCCAGTAGTATTTCGGGTCATTCTGGAAACACCATATATTTT. V and J are TRBV19 and TRBJ1-3; the D is unclear. V was pared by 3 bases and J by 1 base, with 10 bases between. CDR3 length: 15 residues. The germline V gene has CDR1 LNHDA and CDR2 SQIVND (reference sequence).

The CDR3 region is CASSRTSGNYNEQFF. In nucleotides, the CDR3 is TGTGCCAGCAGTCGGACTAGCGGGAATTACAATGAGCAGTTCTTC. This chain joins TRBV2 and TRBJ2-1; 12 bases are a match to TRBD2. The CDR3 is 15 amino acids. The V gene end was trimmed by 5 bases and the J gene end by 4 bases; junction bases not matched to a gene: 3. Germline V gene sequence: CDR1 SNHLY, CDR2 FYNNEI.

The J gene is TRBJ2-7, the V gene TRBV27, with D possibly being TRBD2 (5 bases). Germline lookup yields CDR1 MNHEY and CDR2 SMNVEV (reference sequence). Between the trimmed V and J ends, which lost 0 bases and 3 bases, there was a span of 12 bases. There are 15 residues in the CDR3. DNA of the CDR3: TGTGCCAGCAGTTTATCGGGAGCGATTCGCTACGAGCAGTACTTC. It is translated as CASSLSGAIRYEQYF.

This clone was picked up a small number of times. V usage is TRBV30 and J usage is TRBJ1-2; D gene ambiguous. Germline V gene data show CDR1 as GTSNPN and CDR2 as SVGIG (reference sequence). V was shortened by 3 bases and J by 4 bases, with 9 bases between the two germline ends. CDR3 length: 12 amino acids. The chain's CDR3 is CAWSAGRYGYTF. In DNA form, the CDR3 reads TGTGCCTGGAGCGCGGGCCGCTATGGCTACACCTTC.

V usage is TRBV10-1 and J usage is TRBJ2-3, with 8 bases aligning to TRBD1. The J segment lost 6 bases and the V segment lost 3 bases, leaving 5 bases of the junction unmatched. The CDR3 is 14 amino acids. Germline V lookup: CDR1 WNHNN, CDR2 SYGVQD (reference sequence). The CDR3 DNA follows: TGCGCCAGCAGTGAACAGGGGGAAAGGGATACGCAGTATTTT. This translates into CASSEQGERDTQYF.

In DNA, the CDR3 is TGTGCCAGCAGCCCAAATGACAGGGCCCGAGGGAACACTGAAGCTTTCTTT. This gives the protein CASSPNDRARGNTEAFF. J is TRBJ1-1 and V is TRBV14, with 7 nucleotides matching TRBD1. The CDR3 contains 17 residues. Germline trimming cut 4 bases from V and 1 base from J; bases unmatched to any gene: 12. Looked up from germline, CDR1 is SGHDN and CDR2 is FVKESK.

This clone was observed once. J is TRBJ1-2 and V is TRBV10-3, with TRBD1 identical over 7 bases. J lost 2 bases, V lost 6 bases, and 6 bases had no gene match. CDR1 ENHRY and CDR2 SYGVKD come from the germline V gene. There are 14 residues in the CDR3. The CDR3 loop is CAIRPDRENYGYTF. DNA of the CDR3: TGTGCCATCAGACCCGACAGGGAAAACTATGGCTACACCTTC.

The chain is built from TRBV18 and TRBJ2-2; D not certain. This CDR3 spans 13 amino acids. CDR1 and CDR2 from the germline V gene are KGHSH and LQKENI. The V end was cut by 6 bases, the J end by 1 base, with 6 bases between. The CDR3: CASSRGNTGELFF. Written as DNA, the CDR3 is TGTGCCAGCTCCAGAGGGAACACCGGGGAGCTGTTTTTT.

A single count supports this clone. This chain connects TRBV27 to TRBJ1-1; perhaps TRBD1 as D (5 bases). V lost 8 bases to trimming and J lost 1 base, with 14 bases between them. The CDR3 length is 14 residues. Germline V gives CDR1 MNHEY, CDR2 SMNVEV (reference sequence). The chain's CDR3 is CASGAGRGNTEAFF. The CDR3 region has the DNA TGTGCCAGCGGAGCGGGGAGGGGGAACACTGAAGCTTTCTTT.

V usage is TRBV7-9 and J usage is TRBJ2-3, with 10 bases identical to TRBD2. Losses at the gene ends were 5 bases for V and 4 bases for J; bases not matched to a gene: 6. CDR1 and CDR2 (germline): SEHNR, FQNEAQ (reference sequence). The CDR3 contains 15 residues. The CDR3 DNA reads as TGTGCCAGCAGCCCTTCTAGCGGGGGTTCAGATACGCAGTATTTT. It translates to CASSPSSGGSDTQYF. Full variable domain (outside the CDR3, taken from reference TRBV7-9 and TRBJ2-3): DTGVSQNPRHKITKRGQNVTFRCDPISEHNRLYWYRQTLGQGPEFLTYFQNEAQLEKSRLLSDRFSAERPKGSFSTLEIQRTEQGDSAMYLCASSPSSGGSDTQYFGPGTRLTVL.

This clone was seen more than once but under ten times. This chain joins TRBV24-1 and TRBJ2-1, with a possible D match to TRBD2 (5 bases). Deletions cut 9 bases from V and 9 bases from J, with 14 bases between. Per the germline V gene, CDR1 is KGHDR and CDR2 is SFDVKD. This CDR3 has 12 residues. The CDR3 DNA follows: TGTGCCACCGCCAGGACTTCGGTTGAGCAGTTCTTC. Protein: CATARTSVEQFF.

The CDR3: CASSLLFREFSDTQYF. As DNA, the CDR3 is TGTGCCAGCAGCTTATTGTTTCGGGAGTTTTCAGATACGCAGTATTTT. The chain links TRBV7-9 to TRBJ2-3; weak D call: TRBD2 (6 bases). Germline V lookup: CDR1 SEHNR, CDR2 FQNEAQ (reference sequence). There are 16 residues in the CDR3. The V gene lost 2 bases and the J gene lost 4 bases, with 16 bases spanning the gap.

V is TRBV6-5 and J is TRBJ1-2; TRBD1 matches at 11 bases. J lost 8 bases, V lost 8 bases, and 7 bases had no gene match. The CDR3 length is 13 residues. The germline gives CDR1 MNHEY, CDR2 SVGAGI. CDR3 bases: TGTGCCAGCGCCCGGACAGGGGGCGCGGGCTACACCTTC. Translating it yields CASARTGGAGYTF.

The CDR3 protein is CATTVTGAVTQYF. The CDR3 nucleotides are TGTGCCACCACCGTAACAGGGGCCGTGACCCAGTACTTC. The gene calls are TRBV15 and TRBJ2-5, with 7 nucleotides matching TRBD1. Germline-derived CDR1 and CDR2 are LNHNV and YYDKDF (reference sequence). The CDR3 is 13 amino acids. V trimming: 7 bases; J trimming: 7 bases; junction bases outside the gene matches: 9.

CDR3 DNA sequence: TGTGCCAGCAAAGCAGGGCGGGGGAACACTGAAGCTTTCTTT. It codes for CASKAGRGNTEAFF. The chain links TRBV6-6 to TRBJ1-1; tentative D call: TRBD1 (5 bases). CDR1 and CDR2 (germline): MNHNY, SVGAGI (reference sequence). CDR3 length: 14 residues. V lost 7 bases, J lost 1 base, and 13 bases lay in between.

The chain links TRBV3-1 (or the pseudogene TRBV3-2) to TRBJ1-6; 7 bases line up with TRBD1. The V segment lost 6 bases and the J segment 0 bases; nucleotides outside the gene matches: 11. The CDR3 is 18 amino acids. Germline CDR1 is LGHDT and CDR2 is YNNKEL (reference sequence). Written as DNA, the CDR3 is TGTGCCAGCAGTCCATTCGACAGGGCCAGCTCCTATAATTCACCCCTCCACTTT. It specifies CASSPFDRASSYNSPLHF.

The V call is TRBV6-5, the J call TRBJ1-3; TRBD1 matches at 10 bases. J lost 6 bases, V lost 6 bases, and 8 bases had no gene match. This CDR3 region has 15 residues. Germline values: CDR1 MNHEY, CDR2 SVGAGI. Written as DNA, the CDR3 is TGTGCCAGCAGGACGGGACAGGGGAATCTAAACACCATATATTTT. Its protein product is CASRTGQGNLNTIYF.

This clone has only a few counts. The V and J genes are TRBV2 and TRBJ2-7; D ambiguous. V dropped 1 base and J dropped 0 bases, with 7 bases sitting between them. The CDR3 runs 14 residues. In germline, CDR1 is SNHLY, CDR2 FYNNEI. CDR3 protein: CASSEVAYSYEQYF. The CDR3 bases are TGTGCCAGCAGTGAAGTTGCGTACTCCTACGAGCAGTACTTC. Drawing the rest from reference TRBV2 and TRBJ2-7, the complete variable domain is EPEVTQTPSHQVTQMGQEVILRCVPISNHLYFYWYRQILGQKVEFLVSFYNNEISEKSEIFDDQFSVERPDGSNFTLKIRSTKLEDSAMYFCASSEVAYSYEQYFGPGTRLTVT.

The gene calls are TRBV28 and TRBJ2-2; tentatively, D is TRBD1 (6 bases). Trimming left V 3 bases short and J 0 bases short, with 11 bases between. Per germline, CDR1 MDHEN and CDR2 SYDVKM. The CDR3 has 16 residues. This CDR3 is CASSFGRGPNTGELFF. CDR3 sequence (DNA): TGTGCCAGCAGTTTTGGCAGGGGCCCGAACACCGGGGAGCTGTTTTTT.

Ten or more counts support this clone. The CDR3 sequence is CATGTGVSGNTIYF. CDR3 sequence (DNA): TGTGCCACCGGGACAGGCGTCTCTGGAAACACCATATATTTT. This rearrangement joins TRBV6-5 to TRBJ1-3, with 8 bases lining up with TRBD1. The J segment lost 0 bases and the V segment lost 10 bases, leaving 5 bases of the junction unmatched. Germline V gene lookup returns CDR1 MNHEY and CDR2 SVGAGI. CDR3 size: 14 residues.